The rows below give T cell receptor beta chains drawn from one sample of a study of cytomegalovirus exposure and HLA in healthy donors. Generated by immunoSEQ multiplex PCR, the TCRdb table keeps only in-frame clones and is missing some. The repertoire consists of about 76,000 clones, with 85% to 95% occurring once and the leading ten covering roughly 1.6%. The sequenced sample consisted of PBMCs. The receptor set was obtained from a man between 18 and 35 years old in good health and CMV-seropositive. Each CDR3 is given with its conserved first and last residue.

>TRBV30|TRBJ2-1
CAWRRDSHAYNEQFF
>TRBV5-1|TRBJ2-5
CASSLGGQTGRETQYF
>TRBV5-6|TRBJ2-7
CASSSSIYEQYF
>TRBV6-6|TRBJ2-1
CASRGGQGTYNEQFF
>TRBV9|TRBJ2-5
CASSSPGETQYF
>TRBV5-1|TRBJ1-4
CASSLLGATNEKLFF
>TRBV2|TRBJ1-5
CASTLGGQSNQPQHF
>TRBV25-1|TRBJ2-6
CASNGQGASSGANVLTF
>TRBV19|TRBJ1-5
CASKGQAINQPQHF
>TRBV5-5|TRBJ2-5
CASSPYSVAGGTQYF
>TRBV5-6|TRBJ1-2
CASSRQFGYTF
>TRBV4-1|TRBJ1-2
CASSQATGTGYTF
>TRBV29-1|TRBJ1-4
CSVEERVPGKSEKLFF
>TRBV5-1|TRBJ2-7
CASSRTGLYYEQYF
>TRBV28|TRBJ2-1
CASSFGPNEQFF
>TRBV6-5|TRBJ2-3
CASSWGPQYF